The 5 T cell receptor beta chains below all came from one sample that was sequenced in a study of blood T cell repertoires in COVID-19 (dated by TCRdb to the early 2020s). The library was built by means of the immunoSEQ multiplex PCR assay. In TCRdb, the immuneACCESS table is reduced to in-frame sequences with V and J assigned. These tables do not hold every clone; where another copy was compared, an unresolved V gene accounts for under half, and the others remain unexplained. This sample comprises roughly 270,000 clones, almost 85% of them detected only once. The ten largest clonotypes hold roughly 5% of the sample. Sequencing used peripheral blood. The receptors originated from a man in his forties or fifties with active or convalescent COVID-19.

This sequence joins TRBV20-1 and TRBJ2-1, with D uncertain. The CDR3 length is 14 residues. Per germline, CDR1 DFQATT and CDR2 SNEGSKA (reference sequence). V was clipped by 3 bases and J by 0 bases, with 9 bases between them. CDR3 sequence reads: CSASGQSSYNEQFF. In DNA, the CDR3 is TGCAGTGCTAGTGGGCAAAGCTCCTACAATGAGCAGTTCTTC.

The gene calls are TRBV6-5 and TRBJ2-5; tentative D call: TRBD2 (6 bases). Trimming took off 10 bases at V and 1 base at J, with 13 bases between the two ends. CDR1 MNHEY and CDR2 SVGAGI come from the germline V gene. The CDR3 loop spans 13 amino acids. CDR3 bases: TGTGCCATCTCGGGACTCCCCCAAGAGACCCAGTACTTC. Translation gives CAISGLPQETQYF.

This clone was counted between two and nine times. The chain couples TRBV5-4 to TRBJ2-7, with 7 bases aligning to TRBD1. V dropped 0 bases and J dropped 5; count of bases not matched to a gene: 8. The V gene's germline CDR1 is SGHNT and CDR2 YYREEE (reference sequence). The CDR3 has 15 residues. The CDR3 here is CASSLGQGDRNEQYF. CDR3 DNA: TGTGCCAGCAGCTTGGGACAGGGAGACCGAAACGAGCAGTACTTC.

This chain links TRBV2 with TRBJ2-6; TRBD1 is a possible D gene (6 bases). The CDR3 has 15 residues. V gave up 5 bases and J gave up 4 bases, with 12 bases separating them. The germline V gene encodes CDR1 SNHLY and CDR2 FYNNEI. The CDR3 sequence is CASSKTDRGANVLTF. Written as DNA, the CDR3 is TGTGCCAGCAGTAAGACTGACAGGGGGGCCAACGTCCTGACTTTC.

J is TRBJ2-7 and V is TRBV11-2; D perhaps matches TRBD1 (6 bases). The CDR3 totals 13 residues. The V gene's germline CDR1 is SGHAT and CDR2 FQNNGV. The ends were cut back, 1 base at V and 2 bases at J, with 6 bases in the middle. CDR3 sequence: CASSLAGAYEQYF. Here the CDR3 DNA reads TGTGCCAGCAGCTTAGCAGGGGCCTACGAGCAGTACTTC.